The following is a T cell receptor beta chain sequence with its context. The sample carries other DNA sequences with the same CDR3. This sample was taken from a study of shared clonotypes between healthy human individuals. Produced via immunoSEQ multiplex PCR; TCRdb's table is partial and in-frame only. The repertoire holds about 2.4 million clones, with 80% to 95% as singletons. Trimming removed 2 bases at V and 5 bases at J, with 7 bases between. Germline V gene sequence: CDR1 SGHNT, CDR2 YYREEE (reference sequence). The CDR3 contains 12 residues. Material: naive CD4+ T cells from PBMCs. Described subset: CD45RA+ positively selected. The chain uses TRBV5-4 and TRBJ1-2; D may be TRBD1 (5 bases). This TCR was sampled from a young man in good health. Some clones in this sample may be carry-over from other donors' samples. CDR3 sequence reads: CASSFPGYGYTF. CDR3 nucleotide sequence: TGTGCCAGCAGCTTTCCAGGGTATGGCTACACCTTC.